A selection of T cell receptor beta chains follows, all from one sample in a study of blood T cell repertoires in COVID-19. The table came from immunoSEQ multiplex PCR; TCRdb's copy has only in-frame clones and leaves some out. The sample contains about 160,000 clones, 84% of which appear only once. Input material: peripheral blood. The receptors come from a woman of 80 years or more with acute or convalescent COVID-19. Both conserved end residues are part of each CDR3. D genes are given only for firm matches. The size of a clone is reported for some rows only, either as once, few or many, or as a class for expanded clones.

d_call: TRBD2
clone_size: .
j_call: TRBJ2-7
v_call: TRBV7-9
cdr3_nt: TGTGCCAGCAGCTCACGACGGCTTTCGGGGGGCGAGCAGTACTTC
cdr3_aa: CASSSRRLSGGEQYF

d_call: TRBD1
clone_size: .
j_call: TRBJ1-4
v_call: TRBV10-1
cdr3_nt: TGCGCCAGCAGTGGGTCACCGGGACAGCATAATGAAAAACTGTTTTTT
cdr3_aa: CASSGSPGQHNEKLFF

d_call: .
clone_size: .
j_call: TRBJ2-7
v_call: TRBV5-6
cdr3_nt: TGTGCCAGCAGCTTGGCCCTTACCCGCGGCGAGCAGTACTTC
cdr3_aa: CASSLALTRGEQYF

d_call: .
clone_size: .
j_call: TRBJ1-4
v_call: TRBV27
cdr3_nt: TGTGCCAGCAGTTTATCTCAGGGATTCGCAACTAATGAAAAACTGTTTTTT
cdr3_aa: CASSLSQGFATNEKLFF

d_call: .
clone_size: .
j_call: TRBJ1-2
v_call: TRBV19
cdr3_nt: TGTGCCAGTAGGCCCCGGGATCCTAACTATGGCTACACCTTC
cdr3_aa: CASRPRDPNYGYTF

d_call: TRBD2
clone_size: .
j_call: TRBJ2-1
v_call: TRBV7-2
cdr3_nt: TGTGCCAGCAGCTTAGCGCTGATGACGGGGGGGCCCAATGAGCAGTTCTTC
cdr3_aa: CASSLALMTGGPNEQFF

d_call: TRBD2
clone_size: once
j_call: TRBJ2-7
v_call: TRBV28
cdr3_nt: TGTGCCAGCCGAGTAAGGATTGCAGCGGGAGGAAGGGAGCAGTACTTC
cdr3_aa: CASRVRIAAGGREQYF

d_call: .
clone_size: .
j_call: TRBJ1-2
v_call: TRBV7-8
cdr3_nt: TGTGCCAGCAGCTTAGCAGCCAAAAGCTATGGCTACACCTTC
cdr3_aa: CASSLAAKSYGYTF

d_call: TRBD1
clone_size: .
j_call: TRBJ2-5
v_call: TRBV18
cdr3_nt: TGTGCCAGCTCACCAAAGATACAGGGGGCCAGCCAAGAGACCCAGTACTTC
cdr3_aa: CASSPKIQGASQETQYF

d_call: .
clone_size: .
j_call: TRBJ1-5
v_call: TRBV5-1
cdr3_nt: TGCGCCAGCAGTCCACGGGGAGGGCCCCAGCCCCAGCATTTT
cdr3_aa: CASSPRGGPQPQHF

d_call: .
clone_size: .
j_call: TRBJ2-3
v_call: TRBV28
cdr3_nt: TGTGCCAGCAGTTTATTTGGTCAGACTACAGATACGCAGTATTTT
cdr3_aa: CASSLFGQTTDTQYF